Sequencing of this T cell receptor beta chain was carried out in a study of beta chain features in type 1 diabetes. Overall study findings and caveats: Type 1 diabetes patients had moderately but significantly shorter TCRB CDR3s in all four CD4+ subsets.

The CDR3 extends over 11 amino acids. V lost 10 bases and J 8 bases, leaving 14 bases between the germline ends. Germline CDR1 and CDR2: ENHRY and SYGVKD. cDNA synthesis used the whole RNA isolate, giving expressed TCRB sequences. Sequencing was performed with immunoSEQ multiplex PCR; in TCRdb, only in-frame clones are kept and a portion is missing. The sample carries under 25,000 clones, more than 45% recorded once. For this clone: Its target is not known.

The sequencing input was stem cell memory CD4+ T cells from blood. The chain carries TRBV10-3 and TRBJ1-1; D unclear. The clonotype comes from a man aged 18 to 30 with type 1 diabetes. Written as DNA, the CDR3 is TGTGCCACCGCTTACAGTGAAGAAGCTTTCTTT. Amino acids: CATAYSEEAFF.